The 9 T cell receptor beta chains listed next were all sequenced from one sample in a study of beta chain features in type 1 diabetes. Every isolated RNA sample was fully reverse transcribed, so sequencing captured expressed TCRB transcripts. The repertoire was sequenced with immunoSEQ multiplex PCR; TCRdb's copy has only in-frame clones and lacks some. The sample comprises 120,000 to 150,000 clones, about 7% of which are singletons, and 1.3% to 1.5% rests with the top ten. Sequencing input: central memory CD4+ T cells from blood. All receptors derive from a woman in her 30s in good health.

This clone was found many times. The V and J genes are TRBV18 and TRBJ1-1, with D perhaps TRBD1 (5 bases). The germline CDR1 and CDR2 sequences are KGHSH and LQKENI. The V end was cut by 6 bases, the J end by 1 base, with 12 bases between. The length of the CDR3 is 14 residues. CDR3 DNA: TGTGCCAGCTCCCAGGAGGGGTCGAACACTGAAGCTTTCTTT. It encodes CASSQEGSNTEAFF.

The chain recombines TRBV7-2 with TRBJ2-5; a possible D gene is TRBD1 (5 bases). The germline V gene has CDR1 SGHTA and CDR2 FQGNSA. V dropped 2 bases and J dropped 5 bases, with 15 bases sitting between them. The CDR3 sequence is 15 residues long. The CDR3 DNA sequence: TGTGCCAGCAGCTTACATGGCAGGGCGGAGGAGACCCAGTACTTC. Its translation is CASSLHGRAEETQYF.

In this sample, this clone turned up once. The gene calls are TRBV5-4 and TRBJ2-3, with D perhaps TRBD1 (5 bases). The germline V gene has CDR1 SGHNT and CDR2 YYREEE (reference sequence). The CDR3 runs to 15 residues. Trimming took off 0 bases at V and 2 bases at J, with 10 bases between the two ends. Here the CDR3 DNA reads TGTGCCAGCAGCTTGGACCAGGGCCTCACAGATACGCAGTATTTT. It translates to CASSLDQGLTDTQYF.

The sample holds a few counts of this clone. V is TRBV2 and J is TRBJ2-5; D perhaps matches TRBD2 (5 bases). The CDR3 runs 13 residues. The germline V and J ends were trimmed by 6 bases and 5 bases, with 13 bases remaining between them. Germline V gives CDR1 SNHLY, CDR2 FYNNEI. CDR3: CASSGNTKETQYF. CDR3 nucleotide sequence: TGTGCCAGCAGCGGGAACACAAAGGAGACCCAGTACTTC.

Only a few counts were recorded for this clone. This chain uses TRBV5-1 with TRBJ2-1; 13 bases are a match to TRBD2. Germline V gene lookup returns CDR1 SGHRS and CDR2 YFSETQ. The CDR3 length is 15 residues. V shed 4 bases and J 4 bases; nucleotides not matched to a gene: 2. CDR3 sequence (DNA): TGCGCCAGCAGCGCGGGACTAGCGGGATACAATGAGCAGTTCTTC. This gives the protein CASSAGLAGYNEQFF.

The chain combines TRBV7-8 with TRBJ2-3; 8 bases map to TRBD1. Germline-derived CDR1 and CDR2 are SGHVS and FQNEAQ. Germline trimming cut 4 bases from V and 6 bases from J; bases unmatched to any gene: 12. This CDR3 is 16 amino acids long. The CDR3 region is CASSSGDAGGRDTQYF. The DNA of the CDR3 is TGTGCCAGCAGCTCAGGGGACGCAGGGGGCCGGGATACGCAGTATTTT.

The V gene is TRBV5-4, the J gene TRBJ2-7; D may be TRBD1 (6 bases). V was trimmed by 1 base and J by 0 bases, leaving 11 bases between them. The length of the CDR3 is 15 residues. Germline CDR1 reads SGHNT; CDR2 reads YYREEE (reference sequence). The CDR3 DNA is TGTGCCAGCAGCTTGCGCGACAGGCTCTCCTACGAGCAGTACTTC. As protein: CASSLRDRLSYEQYF.

The chain is built from TRBV7-2 and TRBJ2-1, with 8 bases fitting TRBD1. After removal of 5 bases from V and 10 bases from J, the junction contained 13 bases not matched to a gene. This CDR3 has 15 amino acids. CDR1 is SGHTA and CDR2 is FQGNSA in the germline V gene. The CDR3 nucleotides read TGTGCCAGCAGCCTAAACCTACTCGGACAGGGCGAGCAGTTCTTC. Encoded protein: CASSLNLLGQGEQFF.

This clone turned up a few times. The rearrangement links TRBV19 to TRBJ2-3; the match to TRBD1 covers 7 bases. V was clipped by 4 bases and J by 0 bases; unmatched bases: 7. Per germline, CDR1 LNHDA and CDR2 SQIVND (reference sequence). The CDR3 runs to 16 residues. For the CDR3, the DNA is TGTGCCAGTAGTAGCCGGGACAGCTCTAGCACAGATACGCAGTATTTT. Translated: CASSSRDSSSTDTQYF.